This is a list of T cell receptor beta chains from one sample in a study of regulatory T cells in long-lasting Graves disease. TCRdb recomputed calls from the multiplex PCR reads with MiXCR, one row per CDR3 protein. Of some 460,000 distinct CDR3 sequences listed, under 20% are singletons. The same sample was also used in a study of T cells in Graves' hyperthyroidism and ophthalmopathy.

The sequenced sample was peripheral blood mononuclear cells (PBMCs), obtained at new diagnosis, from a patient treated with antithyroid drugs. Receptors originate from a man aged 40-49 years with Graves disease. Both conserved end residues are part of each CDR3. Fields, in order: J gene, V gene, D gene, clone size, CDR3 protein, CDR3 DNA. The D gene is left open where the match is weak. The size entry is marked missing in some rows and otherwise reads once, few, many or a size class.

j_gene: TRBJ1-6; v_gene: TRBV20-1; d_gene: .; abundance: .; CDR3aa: CSARDHRGTYNSPLHF; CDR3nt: TGCAGTGCTAGAGATCATAGAGGGACCTATAATTCACCCCTCCACTTT
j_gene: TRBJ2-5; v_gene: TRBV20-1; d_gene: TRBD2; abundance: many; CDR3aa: CSARDYGAGAGETQYF; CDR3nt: TGCAGTGCTAGAGATTACGGAGCGGGAGCTGGAGAGACCCAGTACTTC
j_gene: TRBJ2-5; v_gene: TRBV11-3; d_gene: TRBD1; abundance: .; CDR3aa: CASSYGTDARETQYF; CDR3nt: TGTGCCAGCAGTTACGGGACAGATGCACGGGAGACCCAGTACTTC
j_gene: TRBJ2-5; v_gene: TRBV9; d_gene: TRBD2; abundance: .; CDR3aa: CASSVASGKAQGRQETQYF; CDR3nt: TGTGCCAGCAGCGTAGCTAGCGGGAAAGCCCAAGGGCGGCAAGAGACCCAGTACTTC
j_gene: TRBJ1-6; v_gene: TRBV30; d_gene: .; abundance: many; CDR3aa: CACILEGSPLHF; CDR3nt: TGTGCCTGCATTTTGGAGGGATCACCCCTCCACTTT
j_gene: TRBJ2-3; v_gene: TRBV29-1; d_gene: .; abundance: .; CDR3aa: CSVGFGGDTQYF; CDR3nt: TGCAGCGTTGGGTTCGGGGGAGATACGCAGTATTTT
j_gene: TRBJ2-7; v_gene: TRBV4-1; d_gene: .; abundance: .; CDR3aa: CASSQPGTEPRRQYF; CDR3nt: TGCGCCAGCAGCCAACCTGGGACCGAACCCCGGAGGCAGTACTTC
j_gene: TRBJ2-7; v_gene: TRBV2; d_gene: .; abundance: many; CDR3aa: CASRTGETYEQYF; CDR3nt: TGTGCCAGCAGGACAGGTGAAACCTACGAGCAGTACTTC
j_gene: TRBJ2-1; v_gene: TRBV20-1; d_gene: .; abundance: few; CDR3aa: CSAKEDTQQFF; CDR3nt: TGCAGTGCTAAAGAGGATACACAGCAGTTCTTC
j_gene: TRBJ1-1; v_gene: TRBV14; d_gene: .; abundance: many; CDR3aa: CASSQFEAFF; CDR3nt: TGTGCCAGCAGCCAATTTGAAGCTTTCTTT
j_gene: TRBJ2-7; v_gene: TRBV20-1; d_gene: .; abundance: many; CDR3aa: CSASNYEQYF; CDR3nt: TGCAGTGCTAGCAATTACGAGCAGTACTTC
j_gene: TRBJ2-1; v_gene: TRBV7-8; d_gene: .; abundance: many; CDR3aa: CASSASGEQFF; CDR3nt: TGTGCCAGCAGCGCCTCAGGGGAGCAGTTCTTC
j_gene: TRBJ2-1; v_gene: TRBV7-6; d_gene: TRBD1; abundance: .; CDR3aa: CASSYRLGQGRNEQFF; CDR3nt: TGTGCCAGCAGCTACAGACTGGGACAGGGGAGAAATGAGCAGTTCTTC
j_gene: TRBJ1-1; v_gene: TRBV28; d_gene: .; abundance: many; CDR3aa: CASTPEGSRRTEAFF; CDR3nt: TGTGCCAGCACTCCAGAGGGGTCTAGGAGGACTGAAGCTTTCTTT
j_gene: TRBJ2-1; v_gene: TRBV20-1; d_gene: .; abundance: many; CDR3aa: CSVVHNEQFF; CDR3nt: TGCAGTGTTGTACACAATGAGCAGTTCTTC
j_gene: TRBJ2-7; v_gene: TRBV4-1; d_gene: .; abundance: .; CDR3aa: CASSRYGAESYEQYF; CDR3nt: TGCGCCAGCAGCCGTTATGGGGCCGAATCCTACGAGCAGTACTTC
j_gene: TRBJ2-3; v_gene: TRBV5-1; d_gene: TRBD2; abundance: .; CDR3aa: CASSPYLAGGSSDTQYF; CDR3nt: TGCGCCAGCAGCCCGTACCTAGCGGGGGGGAGTTCGGATACGCAGTATTTT
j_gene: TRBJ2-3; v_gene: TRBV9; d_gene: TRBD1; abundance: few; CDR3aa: CASSRQGGTQYF; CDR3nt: TGTGCCAGCAGCCGACAGGGTGGTACGCAGTATTTT
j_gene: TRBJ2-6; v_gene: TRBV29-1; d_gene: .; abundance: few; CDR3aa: CSVADNSGANVLTF; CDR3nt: TGCAGCGTTGCTGATAACTCTGGGGCCAACGTCCTGACTTTC
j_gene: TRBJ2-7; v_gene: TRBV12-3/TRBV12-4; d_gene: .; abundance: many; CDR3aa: CASSDSGSPQYF; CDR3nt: TGTGCCAGCAGTGATTCAGGGTCCCCGCAGTACTTC
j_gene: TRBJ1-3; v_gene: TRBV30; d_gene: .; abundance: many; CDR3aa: CAWSGGNTIYF; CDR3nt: TGTGCCTGGAGTGGTGGAAACACCATATATTTT
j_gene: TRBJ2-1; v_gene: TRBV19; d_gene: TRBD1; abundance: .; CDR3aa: CASRDSTKKGYSYNEQFF; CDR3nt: TGTGCCAGCAGGGACAGTACAAAGAAAGGTTACTCCTACAATGAGCAGTTCTTC
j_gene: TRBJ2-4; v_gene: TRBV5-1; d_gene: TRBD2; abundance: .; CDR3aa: CASSGGGEGKNIQYF; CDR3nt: TGTGCCAGCAGCGGCGGGGGAGAGGGAAAAAACATTCAGTACTTC
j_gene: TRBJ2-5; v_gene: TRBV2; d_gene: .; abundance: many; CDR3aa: CASSASEETQYF; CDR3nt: TGTGCCAGCAGTGCCTCTGAAGAGACCCAGTACTTC
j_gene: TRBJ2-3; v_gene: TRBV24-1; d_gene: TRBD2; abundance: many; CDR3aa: CATSRLADLTDTQYF; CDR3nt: TGTGCCACCAGCAGACTAGCGGACCTCACAGATACGCAGTATTTT
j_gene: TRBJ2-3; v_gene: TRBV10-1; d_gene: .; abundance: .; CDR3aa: CASSEGGTDTQYF; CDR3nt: TGCGCCAGCAGTGAAGGGGGCACAGATACGCAGTATTTT
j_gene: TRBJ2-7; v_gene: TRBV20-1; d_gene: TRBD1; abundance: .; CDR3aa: CSASGGTGAGEQYF; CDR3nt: TGCAGTGCTTCTGGCGGGACAGGGGCGGGCGAGCAGTACTTC
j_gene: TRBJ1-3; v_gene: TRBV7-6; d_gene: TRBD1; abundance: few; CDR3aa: CASSRKTGVGNTIYF; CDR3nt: TGTGCCAGCAGCCGCAAGACAGGGGTCGGAAACACCATATATTTT
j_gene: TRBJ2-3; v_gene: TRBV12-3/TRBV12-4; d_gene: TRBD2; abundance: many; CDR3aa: CASSSWSGGSRTDTQYF; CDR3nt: TGTGCCAGCAGTTCATGGTCGGGCGGGAGTCGGACAGATACGCAGTATTTT
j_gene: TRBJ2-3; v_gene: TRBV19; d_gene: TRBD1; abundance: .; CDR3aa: CASSIGQGSTDTQYF; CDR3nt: TGTGCCAGTAGTATTGGACAGGGGAGCACAGATACGCAGTATTTT
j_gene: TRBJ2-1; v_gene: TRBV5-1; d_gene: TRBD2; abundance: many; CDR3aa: CASSLASGFYNGQFF; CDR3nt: TGCGCCAGCAGCTTGGCTAGCGGATTTTACAATGGGCAGTTCTTC
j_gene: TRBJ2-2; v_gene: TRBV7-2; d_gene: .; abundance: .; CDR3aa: CASSLERSNTGELFF; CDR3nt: TGTGCCAGCAGCTTAGAAAGATCTAACACCGGGGAGCTGTTTTTT
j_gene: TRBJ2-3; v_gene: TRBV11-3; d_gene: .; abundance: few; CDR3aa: CASSNSGTDTQYF; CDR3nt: TGTGCCAGCAGCAATTCAGGGACAGATACGCAGTATTTT
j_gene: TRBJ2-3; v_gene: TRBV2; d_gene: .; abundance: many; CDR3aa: CASSEQSGGTDTQYF; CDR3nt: TGTGCCAGCAGTGAACAGTCAGGGGGCACAGATACGCAGTATTTT
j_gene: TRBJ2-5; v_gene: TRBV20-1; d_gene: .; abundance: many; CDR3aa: CSAPVRLQETQYF; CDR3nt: TGCAGTGCGCCAGTCCGGTTACAAGAGACCCAGTACTTC
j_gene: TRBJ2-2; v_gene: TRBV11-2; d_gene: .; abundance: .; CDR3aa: CASSPGTFTRELLF; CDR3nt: TGTGCCAGCAGCCCGGGGACATTCACCAGGGAGCTGCTTTTT
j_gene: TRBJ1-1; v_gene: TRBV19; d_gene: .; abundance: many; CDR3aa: CASSPIWGNTEAFF; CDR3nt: TGTGCCAGTAGCCCCATTTGGGGGAACACTGAAGCTTTCTTT
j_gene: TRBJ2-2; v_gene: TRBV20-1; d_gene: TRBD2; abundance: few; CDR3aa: CSAPLAGGQIGELFF; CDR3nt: TGCAGTGCGCCCCTAGCGGGAGGGCAAATCGGGGAGCTGTTTTTT
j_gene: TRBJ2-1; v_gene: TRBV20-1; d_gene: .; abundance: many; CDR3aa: CSAARVSSYNEQFF; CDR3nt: TGCAGTGCAGCACGGGTGAGCTCCTACAATGAGCAGTTCTTC
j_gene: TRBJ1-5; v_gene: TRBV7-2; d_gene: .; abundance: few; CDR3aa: CASSRGPLRQVEYSNQPQHF; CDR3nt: TGTGCCAGCAGCCGCGGACCCCTTAGGCAGGTGGAGTATAGCAATCAGCCCCAGCATTTT
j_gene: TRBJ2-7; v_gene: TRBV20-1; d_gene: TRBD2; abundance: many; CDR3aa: CSAWTSGNQYF; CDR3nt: TGCAGTGCGTGGACTAGCGGGAACCAGTACTTC
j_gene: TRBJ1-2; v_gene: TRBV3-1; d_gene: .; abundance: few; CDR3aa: CASSQGTGTGYTF; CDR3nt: TGTGCCAGCAGCCAAGGAACAGGGACCGGCTACACCTTC
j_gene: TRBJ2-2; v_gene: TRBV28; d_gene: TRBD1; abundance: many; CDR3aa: CASTTGTENTGELFF; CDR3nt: TGTGCCAGCACAACCGGGACAGAGAACACCGGGGAGCTGTTTTTT
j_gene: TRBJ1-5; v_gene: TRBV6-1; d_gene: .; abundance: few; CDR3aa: CATGGGVGNQPQHF; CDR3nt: TGTGCCACCGGGGGGGGGGTGGGCAATCAGCCCCAGCATTTT
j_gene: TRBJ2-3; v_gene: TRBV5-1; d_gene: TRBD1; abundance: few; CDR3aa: CASTRDRLTDTQYF; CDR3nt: TGCGCCAGCACCAGGGACAGGTTGACAGATACGCAGTATTTT
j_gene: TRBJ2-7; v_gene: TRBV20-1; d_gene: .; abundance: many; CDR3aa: CSVTWPGSASYEQYF; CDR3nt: TGCAGTGTCACTTGGCCCGGGAGCGCCTCCTACGAGCAGTACTTC
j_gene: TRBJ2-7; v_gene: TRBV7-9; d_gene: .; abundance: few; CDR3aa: CASSIGDGRLYEQYF; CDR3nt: TGTGCCAGCAGCATCGGAGATGGGAGACTATACGAGCAGTACTTC
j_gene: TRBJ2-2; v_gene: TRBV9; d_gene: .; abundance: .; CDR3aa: CASSATIRDKGITGELFF; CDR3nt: TGTGCCAGCAGCGCCACAATCCGGGACAAGGGAATCACCGGGGAGCTGTTTTTT
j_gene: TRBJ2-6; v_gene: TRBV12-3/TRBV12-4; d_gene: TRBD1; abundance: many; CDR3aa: CASSRDRSSGANVLTF; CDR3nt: TGTGCCAGCAGTCGGGACAGGAGCTCTGGGGCCAACGTCCTGACTTTC
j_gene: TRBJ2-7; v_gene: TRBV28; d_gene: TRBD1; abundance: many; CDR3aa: CASSLWTGAVQYF; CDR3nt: TGTGCCAGCAGTTTATGGACAGGGGCGGTGCAGTACTTC
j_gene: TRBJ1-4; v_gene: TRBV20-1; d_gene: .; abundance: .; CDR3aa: CSGLQKATNEKLFF; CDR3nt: TGCAGTGGCCTCCAGAAAGCAACTAATGAAAAACTGTTTTTT
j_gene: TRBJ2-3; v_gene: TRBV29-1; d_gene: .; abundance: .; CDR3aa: CSGRGLKTDTQYF; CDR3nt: TGCAGCGGACGCGGCCTTAAGACAGATACGCAGTATTTT
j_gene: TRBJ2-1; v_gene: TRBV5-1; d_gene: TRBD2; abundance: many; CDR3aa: CASSLGLAGEQFF; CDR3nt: TGCGCCAGCAGCTTGGGCCTAGCGGGTGAGCAGTTCTTC
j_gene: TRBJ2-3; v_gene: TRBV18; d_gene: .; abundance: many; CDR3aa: CASSSLSQAGTDTQYF; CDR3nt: TGTGCCAGCTCCTCTTTAAGCCAGGCCGGTACAGATACGCAGTATTTT
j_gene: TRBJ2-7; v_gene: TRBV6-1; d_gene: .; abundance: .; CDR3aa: CASIQAVEGSYEQYF; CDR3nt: TGTGCCAGCATACAAGCGGTAGAGGGCTCCTACGAGCAGTACTTC
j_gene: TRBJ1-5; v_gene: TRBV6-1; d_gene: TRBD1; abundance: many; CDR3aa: CASSPGTGVYQPQHF; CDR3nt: TGTGCCAGCAGCCCCGGGACAGGGGTTTATCAGCCCCAGCATTTT
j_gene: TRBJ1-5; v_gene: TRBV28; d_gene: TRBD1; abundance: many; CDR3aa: CASRKQGARFQPQHF; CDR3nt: TGTGCCAGCAGAAAACAGGGGGCGCGTTTTCAGCCCCAGCATTTT
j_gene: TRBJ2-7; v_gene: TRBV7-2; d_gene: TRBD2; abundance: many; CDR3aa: CASRAIAGAPGEQYF; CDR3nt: TGTGCCAGCCGAGCCATAGCGGGAGCTCCAGGAGAGCAGTACTTC
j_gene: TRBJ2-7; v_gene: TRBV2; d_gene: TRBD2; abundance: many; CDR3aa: CASSRLAGESYLEQYF; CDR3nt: TGTGCCAGCAGTAGACTAGCGGGAGAGTCGTACCTCGAGCAGTACTTC
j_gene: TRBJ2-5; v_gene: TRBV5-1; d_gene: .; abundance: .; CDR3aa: CASSWQEETQYF; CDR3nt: TGCGCCAGCAGCTGGCAGGAAGAGACCCAGTACTTC